This TCR beta chain was documented in a study of OX40 agonist ivuxolimab in advanced cancers. Clones were read by immunoSEQ multiplex PCR, and TCRdb kept only the in-frame ones, dropping some. The sample includes 55,000 to 80,000 clones, approximately 81% of them seen just once. The CDR3 has 15 amino acids. The ends were cut back, 0 bases at V and 7 bases at J, with 14 bases in the middle. The germline CDR1 and CDR2 sequences are SGDLS and YYNGEE. V and J are TRBV9 and TRBJ2-1; D could derive from TRBD1 or TRBD2 (5 bases each). This TCR was recovered from an adult with an advanced solid tumor such as melanoma, head and neck, liver or kidney cancer. Sequences were derived from CD4+ or CD8+ T cells sorted from blood, sampled in a trial of the OX40 agonist ivuxolimab. For the CDR3, the DNA is TGTGCCAGCAGCGTAGATCCCCGGGGCGGAAATGAGCAGTTCTTC. It translates to CASSVDPRGGNEQFF.